This entry lists 3 T cell receptor beta chains sequenced from one sample in a study of cytotoxic CD8 clonotypes in ibrutinib-treated CLL. The table came from immunoSEQ multiplex PCR; TCRdb's copy has only in-frame clones and leaves some out. The data show roughly 250,000 clones, with 70% seen just once and just over 15% held by the top ten. Here the sequenced sample was PBMCs, taken after 24 months of ibrutinib treatment. These receptors originate from a human donor with chronic lymphocytic leukemia.

The rearrangement links TRBV6-4 to TRBJ1-1, with a tentative D call TRBD1 (5 bases). Germline values: CDR1 MRHNA, CDR2 SNTAGT. The CDR3 is made up of 16 amino acids. Trimming shortened V by 0 bases and J by 3 bases, and 14 bases separated the two germline ends. This CDR3 is CASSDSSVGGDTEAFF. CDR3 nucleotides: TGTGCCAGCAGTGACTCATCGGTGGGGGGGGACACTGAAGCTTTCTTT.

The rearrangement links TRBV5-1 to TRBJ2-5; 8 bases agree with TRBD2. With V trimmed by 3 bases and J by 1 base, 5 bases remained unmatched. The germline V gene encodes CDR1 SGHRS and CDR2 YFSETQ. The CDR3 has 15 residues. The CDR3 coding sequence is TGCGCCAGCAGCTCCGGGGGGGCCATCCAAGAGACCCAGTACTTC. It specifies CASSSGGAIQETQYF.

This clone has just a few counts. This chain uses TRBV29-1 with TRBJ2-1, with a tentative D call TRBD1 (5 bases). The germline V gene encodes CDR1 SQVTM and CDR2 ANQGSEA. The CDR3 runs to 14 residues. The ends were cut back, 0 bases at V and 4 bases at J, with 10 bases in the middle. The CDR3 DNA reads as TGCAGCGTTGAAGATCTGGCAGGGTACAATGAGCAGTTCTTC. This gives the protein CSVEDLAGYNEQFF.